This section outlines one T cell receptor (beta chain) sequence together with its context. No antigen is known for it. The junction departs from the called germline gene at one end, perhaps through a read error. The entry originates in a study of cytomegalovirus exposure and HLA in healthy donors. Whole-study findings and limits: There were some 150 TCR beta chains listed as cytomegalovirus-associated. V segments that were indistinguishable, TRBV6-2 and TRBV6-3 among them, were omitted from analysis.

Germline lookup yields CDR1 SGHTA and CDR2 FQGTGA. This CDR3 is built from 16 residues. PCR involved 60 Vbeta and 13 Jbeta primers. Method: immunoSEQ multiplex PCR; TCRdb's copy keeps in-frame clones and lacks some. The table records 150,000 to 200,000 clones, around four fifths of them present only once. The TCR comes from a woman aged 25 to 39 in good health and CMV-seronegative. The chain carries TRBV7-3 and TRBJ2-6; possible D gene TRBD1, 5 bases. The sequenced material came from PBMCs. The CDR3 bases are TGTGCCAGCAGCCCCTCGAGTGGTACTGGGGCCAACGGCCTGACTTTC. This gives the protein CASSPSSGTGANGLTF.